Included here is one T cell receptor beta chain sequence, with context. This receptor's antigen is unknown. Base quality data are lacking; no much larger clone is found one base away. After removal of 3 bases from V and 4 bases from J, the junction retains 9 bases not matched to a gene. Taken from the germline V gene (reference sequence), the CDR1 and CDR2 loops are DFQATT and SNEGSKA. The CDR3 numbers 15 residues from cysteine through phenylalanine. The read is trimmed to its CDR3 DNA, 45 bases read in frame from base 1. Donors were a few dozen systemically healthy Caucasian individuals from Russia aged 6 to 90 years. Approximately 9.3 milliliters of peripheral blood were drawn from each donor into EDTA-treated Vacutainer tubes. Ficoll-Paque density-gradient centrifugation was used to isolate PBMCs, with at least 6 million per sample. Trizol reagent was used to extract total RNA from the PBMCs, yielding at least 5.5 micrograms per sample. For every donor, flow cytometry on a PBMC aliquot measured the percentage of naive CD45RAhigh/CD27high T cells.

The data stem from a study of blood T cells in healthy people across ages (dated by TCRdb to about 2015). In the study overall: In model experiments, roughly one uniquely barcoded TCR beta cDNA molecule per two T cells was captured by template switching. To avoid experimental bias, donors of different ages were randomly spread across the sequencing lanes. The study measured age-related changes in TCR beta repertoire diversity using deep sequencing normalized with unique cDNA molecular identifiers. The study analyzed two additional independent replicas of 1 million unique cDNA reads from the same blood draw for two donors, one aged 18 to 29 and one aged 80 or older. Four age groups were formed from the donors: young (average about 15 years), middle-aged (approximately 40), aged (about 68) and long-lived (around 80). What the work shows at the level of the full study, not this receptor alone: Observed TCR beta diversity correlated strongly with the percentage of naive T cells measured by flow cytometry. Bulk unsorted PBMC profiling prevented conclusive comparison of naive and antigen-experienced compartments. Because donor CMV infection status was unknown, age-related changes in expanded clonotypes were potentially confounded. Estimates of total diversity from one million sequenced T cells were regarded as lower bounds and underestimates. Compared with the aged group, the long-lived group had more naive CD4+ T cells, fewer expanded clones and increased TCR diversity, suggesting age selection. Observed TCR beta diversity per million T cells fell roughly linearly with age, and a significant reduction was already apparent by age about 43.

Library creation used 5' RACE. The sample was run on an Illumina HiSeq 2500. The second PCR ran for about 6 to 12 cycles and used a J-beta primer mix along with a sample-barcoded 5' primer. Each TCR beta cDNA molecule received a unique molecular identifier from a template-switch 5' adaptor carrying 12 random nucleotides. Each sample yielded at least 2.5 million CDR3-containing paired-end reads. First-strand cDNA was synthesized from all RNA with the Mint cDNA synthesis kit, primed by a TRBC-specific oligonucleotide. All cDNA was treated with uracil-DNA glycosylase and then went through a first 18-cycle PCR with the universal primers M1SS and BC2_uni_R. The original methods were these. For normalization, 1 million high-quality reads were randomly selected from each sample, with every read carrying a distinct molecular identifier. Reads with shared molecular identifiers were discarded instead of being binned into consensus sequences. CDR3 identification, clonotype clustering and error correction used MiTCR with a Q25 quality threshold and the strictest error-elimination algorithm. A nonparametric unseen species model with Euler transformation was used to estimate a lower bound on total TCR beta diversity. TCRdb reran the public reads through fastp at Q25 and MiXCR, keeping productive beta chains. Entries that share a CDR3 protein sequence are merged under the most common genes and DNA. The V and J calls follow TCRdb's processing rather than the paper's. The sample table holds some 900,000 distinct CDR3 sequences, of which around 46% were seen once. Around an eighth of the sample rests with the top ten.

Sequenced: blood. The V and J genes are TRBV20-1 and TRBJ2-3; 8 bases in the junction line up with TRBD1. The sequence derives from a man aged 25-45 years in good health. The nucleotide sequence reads TGCAGTGCTAGTAGGACAGGGAGTGTTGCAGATACGCAGTATTTT. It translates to CSASRTGSVADTQYF.